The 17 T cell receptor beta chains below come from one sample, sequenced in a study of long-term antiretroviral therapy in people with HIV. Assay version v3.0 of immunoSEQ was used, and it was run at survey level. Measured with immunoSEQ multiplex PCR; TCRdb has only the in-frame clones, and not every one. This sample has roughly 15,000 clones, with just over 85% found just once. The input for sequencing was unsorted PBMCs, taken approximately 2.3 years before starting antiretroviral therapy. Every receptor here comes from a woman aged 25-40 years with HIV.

As DNA, the CDR3 is TGTGCCAGCAGTGAAGCGCATGTCGTACAGGGGGATCGTGGCTACACCTTC. The encoded protein is CASSEAHVVQGDRGYTF. V and J are TRBV2 and TRBJ1-2, with TRBD1 matching 8 bases. The CDR3 covers 17 residues. Germline CDR1 and CDR2: SNHLY and FYNNEI. J was trimmed by 7 bases and V by 0 bases; bases with no gene match: 13.

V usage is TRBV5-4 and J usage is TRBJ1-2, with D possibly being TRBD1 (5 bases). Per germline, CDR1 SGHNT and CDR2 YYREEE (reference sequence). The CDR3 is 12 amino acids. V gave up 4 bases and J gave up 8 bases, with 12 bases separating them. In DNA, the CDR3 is TGTGCCAGCAGCCCGCCGGGGCTCGGCTACACCTTC. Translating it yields CASSPPGLGYTF.

CDR3 in DNA: TGTGCCAGCAGCCAGGGACTAGCGGGGGCGGGAGATACGCAGTATTTT. It is translated as CASSQGLAGAGDTQYF. The genes are TRBV7-9 and TRBJ2-3; the match to TRBD2 covers 14 bases. The CDR3 is 16 residues long. V was clipped by 5 bases and J by 5 bases; unmatched bases: 6. The germline V gene has CDR1 SEHNR and CDR2 FQNEAQ (reference sequence).

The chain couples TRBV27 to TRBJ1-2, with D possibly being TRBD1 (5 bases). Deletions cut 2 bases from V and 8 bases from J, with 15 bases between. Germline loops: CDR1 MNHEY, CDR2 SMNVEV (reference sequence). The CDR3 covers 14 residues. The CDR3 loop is CASSLVAGPGGYTF. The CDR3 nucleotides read TGTGCCAGCAGTTTAGTAGCAGGGCCGGGCGGCTACACCTTC.

CDR3 coding DNA: TGTGCCAGCAGCGAAAACAGGGGACAAGAGACCCAGTACTTC. Residues: CASSENRGQETQYF. V usage is TRBV7-8 and J usage is TRBJ2-5; 7 nucleotides align to TRBD1. CDR1 is SGHVS, CDR2 FQNEAQ, per germline. V was clipped by 5 bases and J by 2 bases; unmatched bases: 5. This CDR3 region has 14 residues.

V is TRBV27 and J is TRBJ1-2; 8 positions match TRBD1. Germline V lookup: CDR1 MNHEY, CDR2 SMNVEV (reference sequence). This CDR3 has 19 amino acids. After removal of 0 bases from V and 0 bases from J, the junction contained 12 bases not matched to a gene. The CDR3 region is CASSLSGQGALRTNYGYTF. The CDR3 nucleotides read TGTGCCAGCAGTTTATCCGGGCAGGGGGCTCTAAGAACTAACTATGGCTACACCTTC.

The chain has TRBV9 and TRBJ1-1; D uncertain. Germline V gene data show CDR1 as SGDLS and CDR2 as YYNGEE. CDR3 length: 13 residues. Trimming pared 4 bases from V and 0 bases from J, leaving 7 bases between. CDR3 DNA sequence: TGTGCCAGCAGCAGACAAATGAACACTGAAGCTTTCTTT. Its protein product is CASSRQMNTEAFF.

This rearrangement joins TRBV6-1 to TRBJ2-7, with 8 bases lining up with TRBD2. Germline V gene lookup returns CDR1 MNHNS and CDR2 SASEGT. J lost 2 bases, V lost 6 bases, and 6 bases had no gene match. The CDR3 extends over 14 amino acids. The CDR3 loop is CASRGSSGTYEQYF. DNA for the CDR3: TGTGCCAGCAGAGGCAGTAGCGGGACCTACGAGCAGTACTTC.

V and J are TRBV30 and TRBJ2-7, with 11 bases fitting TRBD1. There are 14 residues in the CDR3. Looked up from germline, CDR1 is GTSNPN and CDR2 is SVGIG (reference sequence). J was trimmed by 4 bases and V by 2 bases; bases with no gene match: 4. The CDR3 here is CAWSLGQGGYEQYF. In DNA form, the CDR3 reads TGTGCCTGGAGTTTGGGACAGGGGGGTTACGAGCAGTACTTC.

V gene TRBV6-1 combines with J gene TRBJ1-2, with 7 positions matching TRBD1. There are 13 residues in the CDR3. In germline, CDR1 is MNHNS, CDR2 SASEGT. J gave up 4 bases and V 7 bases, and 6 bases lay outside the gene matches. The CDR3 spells CASNDGTVYGYTF. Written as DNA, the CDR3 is TGTGCCAGCAACGACGGGACAGTCTATGGCTACACCTTC.

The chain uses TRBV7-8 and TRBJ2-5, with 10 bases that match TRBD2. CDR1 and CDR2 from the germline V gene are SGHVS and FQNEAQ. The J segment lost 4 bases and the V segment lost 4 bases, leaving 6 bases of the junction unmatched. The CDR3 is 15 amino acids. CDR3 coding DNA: TGTGCCAGCAGCTCCCTAGCGGGGGTGGGAGAGACCCAGTACTTC. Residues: CASSSLAGVGETQYF.

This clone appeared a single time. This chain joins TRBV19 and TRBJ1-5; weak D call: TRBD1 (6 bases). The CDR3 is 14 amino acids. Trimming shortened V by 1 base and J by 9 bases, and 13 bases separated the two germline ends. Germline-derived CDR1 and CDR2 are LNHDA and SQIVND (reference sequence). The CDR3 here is CASSIGQGPWPQHF. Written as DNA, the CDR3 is TGTGCCAGTAGTATAGGGCAGGGGCCGTGGCCCCAGCATTTT.

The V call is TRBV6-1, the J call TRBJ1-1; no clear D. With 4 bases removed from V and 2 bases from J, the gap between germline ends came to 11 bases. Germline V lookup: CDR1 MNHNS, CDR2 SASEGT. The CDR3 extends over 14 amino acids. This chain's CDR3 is CASSVGLTNTEAFF. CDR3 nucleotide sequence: TGTGCCAGCAGTGTAGGTCTGACCAACACTGAAGCTTTCTTT.

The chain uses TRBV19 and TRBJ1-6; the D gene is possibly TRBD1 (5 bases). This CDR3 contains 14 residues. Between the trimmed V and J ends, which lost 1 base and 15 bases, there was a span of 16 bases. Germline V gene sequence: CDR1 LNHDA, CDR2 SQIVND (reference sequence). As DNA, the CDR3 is TGTGCCAGTAGTATAGCCGGGGCCGCCTCTTTCCTCCACTTT. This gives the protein CASSIAGAASFLHF.

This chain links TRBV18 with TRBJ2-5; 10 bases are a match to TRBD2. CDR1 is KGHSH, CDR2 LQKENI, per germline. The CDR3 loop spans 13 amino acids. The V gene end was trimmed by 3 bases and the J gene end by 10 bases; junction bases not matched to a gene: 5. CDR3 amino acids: CASSPQLAGIQYF. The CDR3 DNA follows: TGTGCCAGCTCACCCCAACTAGCGGGGATCCAGTACTTC.

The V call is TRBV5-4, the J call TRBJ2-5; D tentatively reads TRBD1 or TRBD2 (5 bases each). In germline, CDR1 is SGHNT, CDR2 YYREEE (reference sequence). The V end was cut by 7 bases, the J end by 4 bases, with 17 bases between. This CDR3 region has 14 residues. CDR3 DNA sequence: TGTGCCAGCGGCAGGGACCGAAAAGGAGAGACCCAGTACTTC. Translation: CASGRDRKGETQYF.

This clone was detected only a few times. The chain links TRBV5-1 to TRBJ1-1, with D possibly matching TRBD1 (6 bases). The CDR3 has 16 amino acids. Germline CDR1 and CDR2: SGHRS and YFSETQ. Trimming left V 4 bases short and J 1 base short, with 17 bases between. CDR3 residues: CASSPRSMTGNTEAFF. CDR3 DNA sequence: TGCGCCAGCAGCCCGAGATCGATGACAGGGAACACTGAAGCTTTCTTT.